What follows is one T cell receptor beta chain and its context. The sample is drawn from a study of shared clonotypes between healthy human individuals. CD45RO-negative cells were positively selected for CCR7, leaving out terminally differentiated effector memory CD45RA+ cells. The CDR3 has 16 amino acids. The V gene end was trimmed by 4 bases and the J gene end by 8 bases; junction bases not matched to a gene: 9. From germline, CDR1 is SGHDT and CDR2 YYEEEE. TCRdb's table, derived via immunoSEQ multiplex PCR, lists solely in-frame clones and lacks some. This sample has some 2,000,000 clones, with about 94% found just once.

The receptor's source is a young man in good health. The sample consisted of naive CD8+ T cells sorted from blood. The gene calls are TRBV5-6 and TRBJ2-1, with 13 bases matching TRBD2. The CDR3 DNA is TGTGCCAGCAGCAGCTCCCGGACTAGCGGGGGACATGAGCAGTTCTTC. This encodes CASSSSRTSGGHEQFF.